This T cell receptor (beta chain) is drawn from a study of blood T cell repertoires in COVID-19. Whole-study context: The origin of the acute and convalescent COVID-19 samples was the United States, Italy and Spain. The analysed material was cDNA or gDNA that came from T cells, B-cell-depleted T cells, or PBMCs.

As handled by the study authors: From reference gene primer amplification, estimates of nucleated cell counts were derived. Assay: immunoSEQ multiplex PCR; the TCRdb copy retains only in-frame clones and omits some. V, J and clone size are those of that table, while D and trimming were read from the DNA. Of around 70,000 clones listed, 85% to 90% are singletons. The CDR3 has 15 residues. Germline V CDR1 and CDR2: LGHNT, FRNRAP. Trimming removed 1 base from V and 0 bases from J, with 4 bases in between. Sample: peripheral blood. The origin of this receptor is an elderly woman with active or convalescent COVID-19. The J gene is TRBJ2-6, the V gene TRBV12-5; D remains ambiguous. The CDR3: CASGLGSSGANVLTF. The CDR3 nucleotides read TGTGCTAGTGGTTTGGGGAGCTCTGGGGCCAACGTCCTGACTTTC.